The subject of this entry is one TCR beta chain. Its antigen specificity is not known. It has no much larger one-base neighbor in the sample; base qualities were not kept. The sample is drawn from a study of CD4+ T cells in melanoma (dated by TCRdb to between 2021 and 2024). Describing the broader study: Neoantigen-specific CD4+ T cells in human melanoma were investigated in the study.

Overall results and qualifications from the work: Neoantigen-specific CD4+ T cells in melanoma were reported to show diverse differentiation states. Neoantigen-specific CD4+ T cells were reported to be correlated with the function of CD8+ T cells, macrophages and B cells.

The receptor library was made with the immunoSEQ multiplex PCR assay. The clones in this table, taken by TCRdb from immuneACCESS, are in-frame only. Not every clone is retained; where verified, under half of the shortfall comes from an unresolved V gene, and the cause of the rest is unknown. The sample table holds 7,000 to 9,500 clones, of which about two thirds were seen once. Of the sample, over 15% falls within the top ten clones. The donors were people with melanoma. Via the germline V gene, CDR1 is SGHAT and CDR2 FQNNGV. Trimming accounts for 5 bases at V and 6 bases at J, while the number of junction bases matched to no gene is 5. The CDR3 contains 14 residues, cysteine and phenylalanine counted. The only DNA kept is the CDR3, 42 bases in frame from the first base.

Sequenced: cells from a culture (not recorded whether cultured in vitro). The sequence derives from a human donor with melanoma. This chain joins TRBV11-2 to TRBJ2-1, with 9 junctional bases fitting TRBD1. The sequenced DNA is TGTGCCAGCAGCGCCCCGGGACAGGGCAATGAGCAGTTCTTC. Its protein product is CASSAPGQGNEQFF.